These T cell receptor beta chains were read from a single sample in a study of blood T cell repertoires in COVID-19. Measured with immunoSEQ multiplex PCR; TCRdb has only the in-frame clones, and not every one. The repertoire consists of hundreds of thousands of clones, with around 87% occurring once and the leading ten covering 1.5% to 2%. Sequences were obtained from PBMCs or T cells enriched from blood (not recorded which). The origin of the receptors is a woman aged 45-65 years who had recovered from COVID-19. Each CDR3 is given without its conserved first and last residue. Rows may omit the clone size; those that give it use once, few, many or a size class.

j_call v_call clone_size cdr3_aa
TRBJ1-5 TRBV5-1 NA ASSLDGTASNQPQH
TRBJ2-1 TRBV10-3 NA AISARTNPLAGVGNEQF
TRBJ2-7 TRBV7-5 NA ARSRDGAGRLTYEQY
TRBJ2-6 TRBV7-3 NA ASNQGSGANVLT
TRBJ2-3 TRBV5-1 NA ASSVSLGSGRTPDTQY
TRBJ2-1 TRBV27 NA ASSLGWGTRGYNEQF
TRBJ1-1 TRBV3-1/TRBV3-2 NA ASSQDAPNTEAF
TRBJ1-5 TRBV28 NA ASSSPTGNGLYSNQPQH
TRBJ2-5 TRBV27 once ASQGIEAGKETQY
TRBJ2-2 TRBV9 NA ASSLRVSNTGELF
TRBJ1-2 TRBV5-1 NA ASSSRTGYGYT
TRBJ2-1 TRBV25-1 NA ASSEPSGPYNEQF
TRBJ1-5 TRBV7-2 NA ASNSRDRNQPQH
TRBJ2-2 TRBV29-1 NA SVGRRGRGTGELF
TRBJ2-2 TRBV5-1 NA ASSLGTAQNTGELF
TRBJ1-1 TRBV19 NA ASSIGLMNTEAF
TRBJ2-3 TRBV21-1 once ASSKQGPDTQY
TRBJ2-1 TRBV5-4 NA ASSLKTSPLNEQF
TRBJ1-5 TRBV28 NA ASSLVGPYQPQH
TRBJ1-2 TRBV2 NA ASSVLYVGRGYT
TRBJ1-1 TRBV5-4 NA ASRGDNANTEAF
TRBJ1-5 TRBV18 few ASSPTVNQPQH
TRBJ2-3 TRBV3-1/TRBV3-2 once ASSRLQREFSTQY
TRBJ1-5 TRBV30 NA AWREQGNGRNQPQH
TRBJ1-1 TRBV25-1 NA ASKGTVYEAF
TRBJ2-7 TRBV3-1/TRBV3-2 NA ASSTRSGSYEQY
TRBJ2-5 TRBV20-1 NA SASLSGQY
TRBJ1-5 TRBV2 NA ASSGTSNQPQH
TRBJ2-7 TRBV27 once ASSTGATYEQY
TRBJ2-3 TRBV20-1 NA SASTLVYTDTQY
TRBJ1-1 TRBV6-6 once ASSNNRDSQGAF
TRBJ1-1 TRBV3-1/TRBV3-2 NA ASSHAAKNTEAF
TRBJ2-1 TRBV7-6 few ASSSAGGPANEQF
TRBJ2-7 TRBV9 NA ASSPSGTPRGSYEQY
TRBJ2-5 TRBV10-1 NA ASSERKGQETQY
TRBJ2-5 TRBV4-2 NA ASSPSQGQETQY
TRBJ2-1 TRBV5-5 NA ASSPGTSYNEQF
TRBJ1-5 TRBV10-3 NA ATSPEINSNQPQH
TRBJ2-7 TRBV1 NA TSRRGTGGCDEQY
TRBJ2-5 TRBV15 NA ATSRQEAGAAETQY
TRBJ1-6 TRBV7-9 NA ASSLLDSPLH
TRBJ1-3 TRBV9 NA ASSPTPTGTGIYGNTIY
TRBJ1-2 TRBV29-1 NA SVDLTGGYT
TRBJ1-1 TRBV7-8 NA ASSLGTASVVAF
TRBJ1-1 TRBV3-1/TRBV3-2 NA ASSQETRVEAF